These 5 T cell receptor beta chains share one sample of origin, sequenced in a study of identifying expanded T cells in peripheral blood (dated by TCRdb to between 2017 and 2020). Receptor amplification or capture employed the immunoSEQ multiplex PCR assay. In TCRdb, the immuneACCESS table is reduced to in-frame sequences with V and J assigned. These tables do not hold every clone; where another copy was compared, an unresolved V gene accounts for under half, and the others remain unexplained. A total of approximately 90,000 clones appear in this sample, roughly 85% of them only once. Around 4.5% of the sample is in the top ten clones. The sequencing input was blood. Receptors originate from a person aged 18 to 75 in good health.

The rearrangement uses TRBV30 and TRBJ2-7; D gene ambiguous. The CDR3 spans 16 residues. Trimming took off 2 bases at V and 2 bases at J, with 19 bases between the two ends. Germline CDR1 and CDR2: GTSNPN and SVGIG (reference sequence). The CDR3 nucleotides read TGTGCCTGGAGTACAAACCTCATCGGTAGCACCTACGAGCAGTACTTC. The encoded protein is CAWSTNLIGSTYEQYF.

The CDR3 here is CASSAYDAVGTGGRKTQYF. In DNA, the CDR3 is TGTGCCAGCAGCGCCTACGACGCCGTCGGGACAGGGGGCAGGAAGACCCAGTACTTC. The genes are TRBV13 and TRBJ2-5, with 12 bases that match TRBD1. Germline CDR1 reads PRHDT; CDR2 reads FYEKMQ (reference sequence). V shed 5 bases, J shed 6 bases, and the junction held 19 bases outside the gene matches. The CDR3 runs to 19 residues.

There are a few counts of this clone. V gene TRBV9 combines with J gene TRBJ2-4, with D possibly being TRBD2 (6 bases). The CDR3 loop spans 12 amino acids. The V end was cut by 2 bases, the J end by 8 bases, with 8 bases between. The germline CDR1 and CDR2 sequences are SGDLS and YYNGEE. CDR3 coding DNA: TGTGCCAGCAGCGTTAGGGAGGACATTCAGTACTTC. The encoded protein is CASSVREDIQYF.

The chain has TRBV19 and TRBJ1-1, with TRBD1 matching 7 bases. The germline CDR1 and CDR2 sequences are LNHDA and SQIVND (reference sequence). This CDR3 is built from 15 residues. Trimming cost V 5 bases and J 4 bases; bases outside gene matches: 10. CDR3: CASSAPTGSRTEAFF. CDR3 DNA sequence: TGTGCCAGTAGTGCCCCGACAGGGTCCCGCACTGAAGCTTTCTTT.

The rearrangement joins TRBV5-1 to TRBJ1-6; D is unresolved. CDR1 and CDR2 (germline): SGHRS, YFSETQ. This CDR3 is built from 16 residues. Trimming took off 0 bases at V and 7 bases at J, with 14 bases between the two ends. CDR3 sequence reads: CASSLDLLGGNSPLHF. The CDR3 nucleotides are TGCGCCAGCAGCTTGGACCTCTTAGGTGGGAATTCACCCCTCCACTTT.